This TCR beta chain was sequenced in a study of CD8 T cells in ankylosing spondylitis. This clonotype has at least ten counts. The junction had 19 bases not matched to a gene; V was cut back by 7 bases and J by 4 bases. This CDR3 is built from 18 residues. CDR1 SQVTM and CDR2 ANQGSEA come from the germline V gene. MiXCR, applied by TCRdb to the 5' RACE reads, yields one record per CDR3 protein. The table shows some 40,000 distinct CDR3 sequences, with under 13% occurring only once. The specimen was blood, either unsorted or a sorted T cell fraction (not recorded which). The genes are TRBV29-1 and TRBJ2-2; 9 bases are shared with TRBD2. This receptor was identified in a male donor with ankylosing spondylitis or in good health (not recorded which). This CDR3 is CSAQVGVAGALGTGELFF. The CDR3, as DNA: TGCAGCGCCCAAGTGGGAGTAGCGGGAGCGTTAGGCACCGGGGAGCTGTTTTTT.